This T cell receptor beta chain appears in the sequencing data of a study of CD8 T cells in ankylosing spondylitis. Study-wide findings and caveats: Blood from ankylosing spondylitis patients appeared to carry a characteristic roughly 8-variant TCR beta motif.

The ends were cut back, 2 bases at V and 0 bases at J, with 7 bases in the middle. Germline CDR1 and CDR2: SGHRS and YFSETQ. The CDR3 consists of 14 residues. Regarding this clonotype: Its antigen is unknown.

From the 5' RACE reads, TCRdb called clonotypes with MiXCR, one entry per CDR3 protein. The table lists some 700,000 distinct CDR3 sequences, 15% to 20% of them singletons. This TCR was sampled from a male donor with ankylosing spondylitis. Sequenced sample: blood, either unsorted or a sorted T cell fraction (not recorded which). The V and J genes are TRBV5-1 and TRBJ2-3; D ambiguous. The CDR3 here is CASSLFASTDTQYF. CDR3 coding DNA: TGCGCCAGCAGCTTATTCGCTAGCACAGATACGCAGTATTTT. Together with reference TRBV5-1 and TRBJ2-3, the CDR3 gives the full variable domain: KAGVTQTPRYLIKTRGQQVTLSCSPISGHRSVSWYQQTPGQGLQFLFEYFSETQRNKGNFPGRFSGRQFSNSRSEMNVSTLELGDSALYLCASSLFASTDTQYFGPGTRLTVL.